The 9 T cell receptor beta chains reported below all come from one sample, sequenced in a study of T-cell reconstitution after alpha-beta-depleted transplantation in children. For TCRbeta, the library was prepared with unique molecular identifiers. One entry per CDR3 protein results from TCRdb running MiXCR on the PCR reads. This sample has about 300,000 distinct CDR3 sequences, with over 9% found just once. This material consisted of PBMCs, taken before TCRalphabeta/CD19-depleted stem cell transplant. The receptors stem from a boy less than two years old with acute myeloid leukemia, due to receive a stem cell transplant.

This clonotype was found many times. The chain carries TRBV5-1 and TRBJ2-7; TRBD2 matches at 12 bases. This CDR3 region has 15 residues. The V and J ends lost 4 bases and 3 bases, in that order; junction bases with no gene match: 5. The germline gives CDR1 SGHRS, CDR2 YFSETQ. CDR3 amino acids: CASSITLAGGYEQYF. The CDR3 DNA reads as TGCGCCAGCAGCATAACACTAGCGGGGGGCTACGAGCAGTACTTC.

The sample holds many counts of this clonotype. CDR3 sequence: CASGSDRVHPGQYF. The CDR3 bases are TGTGCCAGCGGCTCCGACAGGGTCCATCCCGGGCAGTACTTC. The chain carries TRBV4-2 and TRBJ2-7, with 7 positions matching TRBD1. Germline loops: CDR1 LGHNA, CDR2 YNFKEQ. This CDR3 spans 14 amino acids. J gave up 9 bases and V 8 bases, and 16 bases lay outside the gene matches.

This clonotype appeared many times. The rearrangement links TRBV4-3 to TRBJ2-7, with D perhaps TRBD1 (5 bases). Germline V gives CDR1 LGHNA, CDR2 YSLEER. V lost 1 base and J lost 0, with 10 bases in between. This CDR3 has 15 residues. DNA of the CDR3: TGCGCCAGCAGCCAAGGTCCAGGGATCTCCTACGAGCAGTACTTC. This sequence encodes CASSQGPGISYEQYF.

This clonotype was counted many times. The chain recombines TRBV20-1 with TRBJ1-6; tentatively, D is TRBD1 (6 bases). CDR1 is DFQATT and CDR2 is SNEGSKA in the germline V gene (reference sequence). This CDR3 has 15 amino acids. Trimming took 0 bases from V and 8 from J, leaving 14 bases between them. CDR3 sequence reads: CSARDWQGNDSPLHF. DNA for the CDR3: TGCAGTGCTAGAGATTGGCAGGGGAACGATTCACCCCTCCACTTT.

Comment on this clonotype: A read error may explain this, as a much larger clone is one base away. It is likely a read error, because the conserved phenylalanine at the end of the CDR3 is missing. The chain combines TRBV20-1 with TRBJ2-1; 8 positions agree with TRBD2. The CDR3 is made up of 14 amino acids. V gave up 2 bases and J gave up 4 bases; unmatched junction bases: 4. The V gene's germline CDR1 is DFQATT and CDR2 SNEGSKA (reference sequence). The CDR3 coding sequence is TGCAGTGCTAGACCAGCGGGGGCTTACAATGAGCAGTTCGTC. Translating it yields CSARPAGAYNEQFV.

In this sample, this clonotype turned up many times. V gene TRBV6-5 combines with J gene TRBJ1-4; possible D gene TRBD1, 5 bases. The V gene's germline CDR1 is MNHEY and CDR2 SVGAGI. The germline V and J ends were trimmed by 0 bases and 2 bases, with 16 bases remaining between them. The CDR3 consists of 18 residues. CDR3 DNA sequence: TGTGCCAGCAGTTACTCCGCGGGGCCGGTATATACTAATGAAAAACTGTTTTTT. Translating it yields CASSYSAGPVYTNEKLFF.

The chain links TRBV2 to TRBJ2-1; 13 bases are a match to TRBD2. This CDR3 is 19 amino acids long. Germline lookup yields CDR1 SNHLY and CDR2 FYNNEI. Trimming removed 6 bases from V and 3 bases from J; junction bases left unmatched: 14. The CDR3 coding sequence is TGTGCCAGCAGACCCGGGACTAGCGGGATCTTCTCCTTCTACAATGAGCAGTTCTTC. Encoded protein: CASRPGTSGIFSFYNEQFF.

Ten or more counts support this clonotype. V and J are TRBV19 and TRBJ2-1; 8 bases are shared with TRBD2. Germline lookup yields CDR1 LNHDA and CDR2 SQIVND (reference sequence). CDR3 length equals 15 residues. J gave up 2 bases and V 2 bases, and 2 bases lay outside the gene matches. The CDR3 nucleotides are TGTGCCAGTAGTATACTACTAGCGGCCTACAATGAGCAGTTCTTC. Its protein is CASSILLAAYNEQFF.

This clonotype has a count of ten or more. The J gene is TRBJ2-1, the V gene TRBV29-1; no firm D call. Germline V gives CDR1 SQVTM, CDR2 ANQGSEA. The CDR3 extends over 13 amino acids. The V gene lost 7 bases and the J gene lost 4 bases, with 14 bases spanning the gap. DNA for the CDR3: TGCAGCGCCGCCGGTCCTGCGTACAATGAGCAGTTCTTC. This codes for CSAAGPAYNEQFF.